A single sample gave rise to the 17 T cell receptor beta chains below, sequenced in a study of cytomegalovirus exposure and HLA in healthy donors. Sequencing was performed with immunoSEQ multiplex PCR; in TCRdb, only in-frame clones are kept and a portion is missing. The sample has over 150,000 clones; roughly 88% are singletons. What was sequenced was PBMCs. The source is a woman aged 25 to 45 in good health and CMV-seropositive.

The genes are TRBV7-9 and TRBJ1-1; possibly TRBD1 for D (6 bases). The CDR3 runs to 14 residues. Germline lookup yields CDR1 SEHNR and CDR2 FQNEAQ (reference sequence). V lost 3 bases to trimming and J lost 4 bases, with 12 bases between them. The CDR3: CASSFVLGGTEAFF. Written as DNA, the CDR3 is TGTGCCAGCAGCTTCGTCTTAGGGGGCACTGAAGCTTTCTTT.

The chain couples TRBV6-1 to TRBJ1-1, with D possibly being TRBD1 (6 bases). The CDR3 covers 15 residues. V lost 0 bases and J lost 5, with 13 bases in between. Per germline, CDR1 MNHNS and CDR2 SASEGT. This chain's CDR3 is CASSEAPTGMTEAFF. The CDR3 region has the DNA TGTGCCAGCAGTGAAGCACCAACAGGGATGACTGAAGCTTTCTTT.

The J gene is TRBJ1-2, the V gene TRBV4-1; no clear D. The CDR3 runs 13 residues. The V and J ends lost 0 bases and 8 bases respectively, with 10 bases between them. Germline loops: CDR1 MGHRA, CDR2 YSYEKL. CDR3 nucleotides: TGCGCCAGCAGCCAAGATAATCTGGGCGGCTACACCTTC. This codes for CASSQDNLGGYTF.

This CDR3 is CATSSIVRQQGNEQFF. The CDR3 bases are TGTGCCACCAGCAGTATAGTAAGACAACAGGGGAATGAGCAGTTCTTC. J is TRBJ2-1 and V is TRBV15; 7 positions agree with TRBD1. The germline V gene encodes CDR1 LNHNV and CDR2 YYDKDF (reference sequence). CDR3 size: 16 residues. Germline trimming cut 3 bases from V and 7 bases from J; bases unmatched to any gene: 12.

V is TRBV27 and J is TRBJ2-1, with 8 bases aligning to TRBD1. The length of the CDR3 is 12 residues. The V and J ends lost 9 bases and 4 bases, in that order; junction bases with no gene match: 2. Per the germline V gene, CDR1 is MNHEY and CDR2 is SMNVEV (reference sequence). The CDR3 DNA sequence: TGTGCCAGTACAGGGGGTTACAATGAGCAGTTCTTC. Translating gives CASTGGYNEQFF.

The genes are TRBV6-6 and TRBJ1-1, with no clear D. Trimming left V 7 bases short and J 1 base short, with 10 bases between. The germline V gene encodes CDR1 MNHNY and CDR2 SVGAGI (reference sequence). CDR3 length: 13 amino acids. As DNA, the CDR3 is TGTGCCAGCACGTACGGGAAGAACACTGAAGCTTTCTTT. Its translation: CASTYGKNTEAFF.

This sequence joins TRBV5-1 and TRBJ2-7, with 10 bases aligning to TRBD1. The CDR3 is made up of 17 amino acids. Germline V CDR1 and CDR2: SGHRS, YFSETQ. Losses at the gene ends were 3 bases for V and 4 bases for J; bases not matched to a gene: 13. CDR3 DNA sequence: TGCGCCAGCAGCTCCTTACCGGGACAGGGGCAAGGTTACGAGCAGTACTTC. As protein: CASSSLPGQGQGYEQYF.

The gene calls are TRBV7-6 and TRBJ2-5, with 8 bases fitting TRBD1. This CDR3 has 15 amino acids. The V segment lost 4 bases and the J segment 4 bases; nucleotides outside the gene matches: 8. Germline CDR1 and CDR2: SGHVS and FNYEAQ. The CDR3 bases are TGTGCCAGCAGCTGGACACCAGGGGGCGGAGAGACCCAGTACTTC. This sequence encodes CASSWTPGGGETQYF. The whole variable domain, remainder taken from reference TRBV7-6 and TRBJ2-5, is GAGVSQSPRYKVTKRGQDVALRCDPISGHVSLYWYRQALGQGPEFLTYFNYEAQQDKSGLPNDRFSAERPEGSISTLTIQRTEQRDSAMYRCASSWTPGGGETQYFGPGTRLLVL.

This rearrangement joins TRBV6-1 to TRBJ2-3; TRBD2 matches at 7 bases. There are 17 residues in the CDR3. Trimming at V came to 4 bases and at J to 2 bases, leaving 12 bases not matched to a gene. CDR1 and CDR2 (germline): MNHNS, SASEGT. CDR3 bases: TGTGCCAGCAGTGTGGGGGGGAGCCATCACGCCACAGATACGCAGTATTTT. Translated, it gives CASSVGGSHHATDTQYF.

The rearrangement joins TRBV27 to TRBJ2-1, with D perhaps TRBD2 (6 bases). V was pared by 2 bases and J by 7 bases, with 12 bases between. The CDR3 covers 14 residues. Germline V gene data show CDR1 as MNHEY and CDR2 as SMNVEV (reference sequence). CDR3 sequence reads: CASSLRDLPNEQFF. The CDR3 coding sequence is TGTGCCAGCAGTTTAAGGGACTTGCCTAATGAGCAGTTCTTC.

CDR3 DNA sequence: TGCGCCAGCAGCTTGGCCTTTCCCGGGGGGTCCAGGGATGAGCAGTTCTTC. It codes for CASSLAFPGGSRDEQFF. The rearrangement joins TRBV5-1 to TRBJ2-1; the match to TRBD2 covers 7 bases. With V trimmed by 0 bases and J by 8 bases, 14 bases remained unmatched. Per the germline V gene, CDR1 is SGHRS and CDR2 is YFSETQ. This CDR3 contains 17 residues.

Only one count was recorded for this clone. The chain's CDR3 is CSVTGTSGSFNEQFF. The CDR3, as DNA: TGCAGCGTCACCGGGACTAGCGGGAGTTTCAATGAGCAGTTCTTC. This sequence joins TRBV29-1 and TRBJ2-1; the match to TRBD2 covers 14 bases. J was trimmed by 6 bases and V by 6 bases; bases with no gene match: 7. CDR3 length: 15 amino acids. Germline V CDR1 and CDR2: SQVTM, ANQGSEA.

The chain joins TRBV2 to TRBJ1-2; 8 nucleotides agree with TRBD1. Germline lookup yields CDR1 SNHLY and CDR2 FYNNEI. V was pared by 2 bases and J by 8 bases, with 7 bases of the junction left unmatched. This CDR3 region has 14 residues. In DNA form, the CDR3 reads TGTGCCAGCAGTGAACAGGGGGCCCCTCAGGGCTACACCTTC. Translation gives CASSEQGAPQGYTF.

V is TRBV6-6 and J is TRBJ1-3; D is unresolved. The CDR3 runs to 14 residues. Germline CDR1 and CDR2: MNHNY and SVGAGI (reference sequence). The germline V and J ends were trimmed by 4 bases and 3 bases, with 10 bases remaining between them. The CDR3 DNA reads TGTGCCAGCAGTTTCCAGACAAGTGGAAACACCATATATTTT. Translated: CASSFQTSGNTIYF.

This clone has just a few counts. CDR3 region: CASSSDRIESGMNYGYTF. CDR3 coding DNA: TGTGCCAGCAGCTCGGACAGGATCGAGAGCGGAATGAACTATGGCTACACCTTC. This chain connects TRBV4-2 to TRBJ1-2; the match to TRBD1 covers 7 bases. Germline lookup yields CDR1 LGHNA and CDR2 YNFKEQ. Trimming at V came to 5 bases and at J to 2 bases, leaving 17 bases not matched to a gene. CDR3 length: 18 residues.

The chain links TRBV6-6 to TRBJ2-3; 7 bases fit TRBD2. V was pared by 6 bases and J by 4 bases, with 4 bases of the junction left unmatched. This CDR3 has 13 amino acids. Germline assignment: CDR1 MNHNY and CDR2 SVGAGI (reference sequence). The CDR3 sequence is CASSRTRADTQYF. In DNA form, the CDR3 reads TGTGCCAGCAGCCGGACTAGGGCAGATACGCAGTATTTT.

The chain combines TRBV6-1 with TRBJ2-1; TRBD1 aligns across 9 bases. CDR1 MNHNS and CDR2 SASEGT come from the germline V gene. The CDR3 has 16 amino acids. V gave up 4 bases and J gave up 4 bases; unmatched junction bases: 8. The CDR3 loop reads CASSGGTGQGYNEQFF. In nucleotides, the CDR3 is TGTGCCAGCAGTGGGGGGACCGGACAGGGGTACAATGAGCAGTTCTTC.